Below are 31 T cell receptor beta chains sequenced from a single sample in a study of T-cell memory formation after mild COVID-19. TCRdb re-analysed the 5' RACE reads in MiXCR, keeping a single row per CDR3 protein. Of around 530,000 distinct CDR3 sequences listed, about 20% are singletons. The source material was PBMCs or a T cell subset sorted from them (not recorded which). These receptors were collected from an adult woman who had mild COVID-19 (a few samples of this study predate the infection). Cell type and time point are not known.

CDR3 region: CASSVGTGVEQYF. Here the CDR3 DNA reads TGTGCCAGCAGCGTAGGGACAGGCGTAGAGCAGTACTTC. The V call is TRBV9, the J call TRBJ2-7; TRBD1 matches at 7 bases. CDR1 is SGDLS, CDR2 YYNGEE, per germline. With 0 bases clipped from V and 7 bases from J, the junction kept 4 bases outside the gene matches. The CDR3 spans 13 residues.

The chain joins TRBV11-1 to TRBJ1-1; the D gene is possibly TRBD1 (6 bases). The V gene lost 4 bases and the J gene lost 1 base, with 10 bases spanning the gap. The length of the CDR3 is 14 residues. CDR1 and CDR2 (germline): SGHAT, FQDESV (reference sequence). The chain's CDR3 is CASSYQQGNTEAFF. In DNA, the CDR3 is TGTGCCAGCAGCTACCAACAGGGGAACACTGAAGCTTTCTTT.

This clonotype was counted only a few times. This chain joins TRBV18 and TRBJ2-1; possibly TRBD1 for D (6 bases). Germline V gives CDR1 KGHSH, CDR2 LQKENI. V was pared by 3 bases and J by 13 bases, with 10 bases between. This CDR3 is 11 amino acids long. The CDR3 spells CASSPQGHQFF. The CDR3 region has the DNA TGTGCCAGCTCACCCCAGGGACATCAGTTCTTC.

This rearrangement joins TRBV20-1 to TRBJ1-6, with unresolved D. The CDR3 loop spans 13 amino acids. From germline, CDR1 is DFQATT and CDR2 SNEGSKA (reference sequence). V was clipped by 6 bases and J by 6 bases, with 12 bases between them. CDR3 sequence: CSAQTGVNSPLHF. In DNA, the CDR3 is TGCAGTGCCCAGACCGGGGTTAATTCACCCCTCCACTTT.

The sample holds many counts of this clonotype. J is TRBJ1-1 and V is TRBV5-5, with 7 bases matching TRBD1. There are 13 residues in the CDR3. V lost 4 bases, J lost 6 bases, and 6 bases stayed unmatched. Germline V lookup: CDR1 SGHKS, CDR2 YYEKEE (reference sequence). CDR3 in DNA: TGTGCCAGCAGCCGCACAACAGGGGCTGAAGCTTTCTTT. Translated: CASSRTTGAEAFF.

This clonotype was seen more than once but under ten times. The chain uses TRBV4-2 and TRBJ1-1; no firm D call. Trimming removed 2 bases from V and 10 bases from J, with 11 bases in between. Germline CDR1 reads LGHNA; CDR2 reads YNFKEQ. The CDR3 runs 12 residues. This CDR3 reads CASSQPQRGAFF. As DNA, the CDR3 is TGTGCCAGCAGCCAACCCCAACGGGGAGCTTTCTTT.

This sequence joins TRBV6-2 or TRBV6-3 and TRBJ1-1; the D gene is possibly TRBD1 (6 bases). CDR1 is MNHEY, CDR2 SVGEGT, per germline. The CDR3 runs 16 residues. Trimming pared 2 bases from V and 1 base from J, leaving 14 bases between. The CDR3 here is CASSYPPGHPNTEAFF. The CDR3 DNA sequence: TGTGCCAGCAGTTACCCCCCGGGACACCCGAACACTGAAGCTTTCTTT.

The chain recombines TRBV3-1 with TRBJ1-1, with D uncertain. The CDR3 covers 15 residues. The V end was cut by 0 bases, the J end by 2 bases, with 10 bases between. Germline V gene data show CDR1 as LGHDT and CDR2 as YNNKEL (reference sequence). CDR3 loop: CASSQEGYLNTEAFF. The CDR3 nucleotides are TGTGCCAGCAGCCAAGAGGGTTACCTTAACACTGAAGCTTTCTTT.

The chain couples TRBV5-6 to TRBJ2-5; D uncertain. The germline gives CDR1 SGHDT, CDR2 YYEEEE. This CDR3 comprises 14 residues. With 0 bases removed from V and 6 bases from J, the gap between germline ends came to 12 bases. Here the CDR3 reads CASSLVGARQTQYF. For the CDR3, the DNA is TGTGCCAGCAGCTTGGTGGGCGCAAGACAGACCCAGTACTTC.

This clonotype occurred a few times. The CDR3 DNA is TGTGCCAGCAGCGTAGCACAGTACGCCGGGGAGCTGTTTTTT. Translated: CASSVAQYAGELFF. This sequence joins TRBV9 and TRBJ2-2; D ambiguous. Trimming took off 0 bases at V and 6 bases at J, with 9 bases between the two ends. CDR3 length equals 14 residues. The germline gives CDR1 SGDLS, CDR2 YYNGEE.

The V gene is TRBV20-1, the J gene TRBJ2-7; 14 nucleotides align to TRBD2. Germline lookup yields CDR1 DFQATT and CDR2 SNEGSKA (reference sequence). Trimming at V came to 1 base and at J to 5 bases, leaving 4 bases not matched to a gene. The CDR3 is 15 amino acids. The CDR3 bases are TGCAGTGCTAGAGCCGGGACTAGCGGGAGAGACGAGCAGTACTTC. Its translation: CSARAGTSGRDEQYF.

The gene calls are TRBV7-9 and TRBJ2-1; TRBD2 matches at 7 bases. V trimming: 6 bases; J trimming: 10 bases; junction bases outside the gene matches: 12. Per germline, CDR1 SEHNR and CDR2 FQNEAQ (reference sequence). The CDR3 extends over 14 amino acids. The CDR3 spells CASSYAGVVGEQFF. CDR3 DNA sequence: TGTGCCAGCAGTTATGCGGGAGTGGTAGGGGAGCAGTTCTTC.

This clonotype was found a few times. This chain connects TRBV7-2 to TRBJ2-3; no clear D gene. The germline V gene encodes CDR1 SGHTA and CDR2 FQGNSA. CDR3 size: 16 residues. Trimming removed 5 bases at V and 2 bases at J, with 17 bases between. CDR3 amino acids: CASSPLTFQSTDTQYF. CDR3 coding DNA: TGTGCCAGCAGCCCATTAACATTCCAGTCCACAGATACGCAGTATTTT.

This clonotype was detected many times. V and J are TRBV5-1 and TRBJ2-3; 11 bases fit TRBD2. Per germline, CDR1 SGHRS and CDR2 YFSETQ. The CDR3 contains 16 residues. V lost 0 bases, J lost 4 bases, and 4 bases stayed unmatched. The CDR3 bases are TGCGCCAGCAGCTTGGATAGCGGGAGGGTCCCAGATACGCAGTATTTT. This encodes CASSLDSGRVPDTQYF.

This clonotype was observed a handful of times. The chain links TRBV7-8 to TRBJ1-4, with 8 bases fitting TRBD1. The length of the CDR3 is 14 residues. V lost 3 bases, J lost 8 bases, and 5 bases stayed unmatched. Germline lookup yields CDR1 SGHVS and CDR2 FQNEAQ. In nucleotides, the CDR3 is TGTGCCAGCAGCTTCGACAGGGGAAGGGAAAAACTGTTTTTT. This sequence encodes CASSFDRGREKLFF. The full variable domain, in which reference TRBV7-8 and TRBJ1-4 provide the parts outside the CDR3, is GAGVSQSPRYKVAKRGQDVALRCDPISGHVSLFWYQQALGQGPEFLTYFQNEAQLDKSGLPSDRFFAERPEGSVSTLKIQRTQQEDSAVYLCASSFDRGREKLFFGSGTQLSVL.

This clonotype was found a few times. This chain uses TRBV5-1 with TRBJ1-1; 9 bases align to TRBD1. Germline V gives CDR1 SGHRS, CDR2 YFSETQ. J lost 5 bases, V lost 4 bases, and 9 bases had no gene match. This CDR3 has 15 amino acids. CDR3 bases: TGCGCCAGCAGCATCACAGGGGGCGCGGGAACTGAAGCTTTCTTT. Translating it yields CASSITGGAGTEAFF.

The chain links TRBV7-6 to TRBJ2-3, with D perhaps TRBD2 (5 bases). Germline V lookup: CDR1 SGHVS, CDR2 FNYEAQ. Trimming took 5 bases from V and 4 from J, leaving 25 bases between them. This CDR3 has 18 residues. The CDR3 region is CASSATTGLRGYADTQYF. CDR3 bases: TGTGCCAGCAGCGCAACGACGGGGTTGCGTGGGTATGCAGATACGCAGTATTTT.

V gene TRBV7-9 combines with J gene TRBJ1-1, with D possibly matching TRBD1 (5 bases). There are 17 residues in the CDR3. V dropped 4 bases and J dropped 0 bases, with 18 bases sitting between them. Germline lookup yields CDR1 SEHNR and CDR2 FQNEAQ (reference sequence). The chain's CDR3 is CASSSPWGPGMNTEAFF. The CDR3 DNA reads TGTGCCAGCAGCTCACCGTGGGGCCCGGGCATGAACACTGAAGCTTTCTTT. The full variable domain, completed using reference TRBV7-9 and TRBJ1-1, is DTGVSQNPRHKITKRGQNVTFRCDPISEHNRLYWYRQTLGQGPEFLTYFQNEAQLEKSRLLSDRFSAERPKGSFSTLEIQRTEQGDSAMYLCASSSPWGPGMNTEAFFGQGTRLTVV.

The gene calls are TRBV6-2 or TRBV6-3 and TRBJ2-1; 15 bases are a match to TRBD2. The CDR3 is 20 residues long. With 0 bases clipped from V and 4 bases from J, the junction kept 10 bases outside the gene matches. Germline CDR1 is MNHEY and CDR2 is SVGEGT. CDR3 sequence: CASSYSRLQGLAGGYNEQFF. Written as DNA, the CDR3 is TGTGCCAGCAGTTACTCCAGGCTCCAAGGACTAGCGGGGGGGTACAATGAGCAGTTCTTC.

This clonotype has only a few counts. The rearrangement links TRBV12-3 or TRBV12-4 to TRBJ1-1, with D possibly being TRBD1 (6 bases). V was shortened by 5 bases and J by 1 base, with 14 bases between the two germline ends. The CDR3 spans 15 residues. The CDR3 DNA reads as TGTGCCAGCAGTAAGGGAGACAGGAGGAACACTGAAGCTTTCTTT. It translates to CASSKGDRRNTEAFF.

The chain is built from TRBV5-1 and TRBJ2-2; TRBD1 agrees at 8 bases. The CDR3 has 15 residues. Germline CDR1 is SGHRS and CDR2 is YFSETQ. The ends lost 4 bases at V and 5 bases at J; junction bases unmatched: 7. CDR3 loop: CASSHGQGWTGELFF. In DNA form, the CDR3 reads TGCGCCAGCAGCCACGGACAGGGTTGGACCGGGGAGCTGTTTTTT.

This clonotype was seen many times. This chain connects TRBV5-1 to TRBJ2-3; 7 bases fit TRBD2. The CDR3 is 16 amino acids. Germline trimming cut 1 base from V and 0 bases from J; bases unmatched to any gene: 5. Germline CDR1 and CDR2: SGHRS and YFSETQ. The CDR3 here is CASSLWAGVSTDTQYF. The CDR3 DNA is TGCGCCAGCAGCTTGTGGGCGGGGGTGAGCACAGATACGCAGTATTTT. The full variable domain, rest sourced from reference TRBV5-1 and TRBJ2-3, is KAGVTQTPRYLIKTRGQQVTLSCSPISGHRSVSWYQQTPGQGLQFLFEYFSETQRNKGNFPGRFSGRQFSNSRSEMNVSTLELGDSALYLCASSLWAGVSTDTQYFGPGTRLTVL.

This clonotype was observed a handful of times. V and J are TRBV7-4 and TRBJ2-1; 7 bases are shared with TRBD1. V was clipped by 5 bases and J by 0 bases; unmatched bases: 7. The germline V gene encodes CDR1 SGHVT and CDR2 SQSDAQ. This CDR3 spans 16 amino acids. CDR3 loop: CASSIGQAYSYNEQFF. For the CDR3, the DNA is TGTGCCAGCAGCATTGGACAGGCCTACTCCTACAATGAGCAGTTCTTC. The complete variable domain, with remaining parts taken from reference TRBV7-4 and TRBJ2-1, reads GAGVSQSPRYKVAKRGRDVALRCDSISGHVTLYWYRQTLGQGSEVLTYSQSDAQRDKSGRPSGRFSAERPERSVSTLKIQRTEQGDSAVYLCASSIGQAYSYNEQFFGPGTRLTVL.

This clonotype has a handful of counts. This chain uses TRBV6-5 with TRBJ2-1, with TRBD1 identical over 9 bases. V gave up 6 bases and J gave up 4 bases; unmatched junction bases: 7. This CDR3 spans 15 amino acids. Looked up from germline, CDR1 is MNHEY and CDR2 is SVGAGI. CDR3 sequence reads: CASSQTGGGYNEQFF. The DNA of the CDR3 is TGTGCCAGCAGCCAGACAGGGGGTGGGTACAATGAGCAGTTCTTC.

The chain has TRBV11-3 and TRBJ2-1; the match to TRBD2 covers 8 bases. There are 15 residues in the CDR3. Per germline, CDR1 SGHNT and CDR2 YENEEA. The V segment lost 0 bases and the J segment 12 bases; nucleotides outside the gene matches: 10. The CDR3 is CASSLDGAGAEGQFF. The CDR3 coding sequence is TGTGCCAGCAGCTTAGATGGAGCGGGAGCGGAGGGGCAGTTCTTC.

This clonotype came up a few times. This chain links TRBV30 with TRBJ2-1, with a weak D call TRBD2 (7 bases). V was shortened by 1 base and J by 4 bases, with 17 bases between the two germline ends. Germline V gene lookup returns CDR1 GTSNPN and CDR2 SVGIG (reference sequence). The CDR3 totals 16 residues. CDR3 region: CAWSDLGGPRYNEQFF. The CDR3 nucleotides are TGTGCCTGGAGTGACCTGGGGGGGCCACGTTACAATGAGCAGTTCTTC. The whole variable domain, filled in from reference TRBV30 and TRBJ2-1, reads SQTIHQWPATLVQPVGSPLSLECTVEGTSNPNLYWYRQAAGRGLQLLFYSVGIGQISSEVPQNLSASRPQDRQFILSSKKLLLSDSGFYLCAWSDLGGPRYNEQFFGPGTRLTVL.

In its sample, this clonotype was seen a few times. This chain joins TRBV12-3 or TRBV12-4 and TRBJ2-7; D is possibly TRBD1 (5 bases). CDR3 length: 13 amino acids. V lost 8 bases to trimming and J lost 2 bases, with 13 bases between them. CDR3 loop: CASQGDRPYEQYF. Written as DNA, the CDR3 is TGTGCCAGCCAGGGCGACCGACCCTACGAGCAGTACTTC.

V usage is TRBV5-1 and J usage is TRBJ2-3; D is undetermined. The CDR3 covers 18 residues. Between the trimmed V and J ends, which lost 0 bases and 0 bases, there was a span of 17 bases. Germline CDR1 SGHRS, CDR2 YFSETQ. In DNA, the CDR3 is TGCGCCAGCAGCTTGGTAGGCAACGCCTATTCTAGCACAGATACGCAGTATTTT. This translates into CASSLVGNAYSSTDTQYF.

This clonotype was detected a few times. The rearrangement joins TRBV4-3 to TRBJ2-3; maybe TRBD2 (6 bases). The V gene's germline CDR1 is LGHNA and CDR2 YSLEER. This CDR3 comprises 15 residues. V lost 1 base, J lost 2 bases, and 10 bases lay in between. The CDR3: CASSQVGSYTDTQYF. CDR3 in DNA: TGCGCCAGCAGCCAAGTCGGGAGCTACACAGATACGCAGTATTTT.

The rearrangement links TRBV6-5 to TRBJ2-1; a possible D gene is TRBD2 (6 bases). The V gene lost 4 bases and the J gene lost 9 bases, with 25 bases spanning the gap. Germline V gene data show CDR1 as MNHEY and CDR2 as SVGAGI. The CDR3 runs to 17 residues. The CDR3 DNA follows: TGTGCCAGCAGTTTAGATACTAGCTCTCCCTACTACGGTGAGCAGTTCTTC. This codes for CASSLDTSSPYYGEQFF.

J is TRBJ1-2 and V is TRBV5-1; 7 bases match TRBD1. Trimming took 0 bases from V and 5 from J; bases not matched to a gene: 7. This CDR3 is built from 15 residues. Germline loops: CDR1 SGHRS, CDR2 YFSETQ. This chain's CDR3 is CASSLDTGESYGYTF. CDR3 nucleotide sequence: TGCGCCAGCAGCTTGGATACAGGGGAATCATATGGCTACACCTTC.